This TCR beta chain was captured in a study of OX40 agonist ivuxolimab in advanced cancers. About the study: Intravenous ivuxolimab at 0.01 to 10 mg/kg was given to patients every 2 weeks. Study-level results: Near-lowest levels of clonal expansion characterized partial responders at 0.1-3.0 mg/kg. Researchers did not establish what antigens the expanded peripheral T cells target.

Of note for this clone: Its antigen remains unidentified.

Germline V lookup: CDR1 SGHDT, CDR2 YYEEEE. The CDR3 covers 14 residues. V gave up 0 bases and J gave up 1 base, with 7 bases separating them. People who had autoimmune disease history or systemic immunosuppression were excluded. Libraries were prepared by immunoSEQ multiplex PCR; TCRdb keeps only in-frame clonotypes and omits some of them. The data show tens of thousands of clones, around nine tenths seen once. This chain links TRBV5-6 with TRBJ1-1; D remains unclear. Source: CD4+ or CD8+ T cells sorted from blood, taken in a trial of the OX40 agonist ivuxolimab. This TCR was recovered from an adult with an advanced solid tumor such as melanoma, head and neck, liver or kidney cancer. CDR3 sequence (DNA): TGTGCCAGCAGCTTGGCGTGGGAGAACACTGAAGCTTTCTTT. This sequence encodes CASSLAWENTEAFF.